The clone carrying this T cell receptor beta chain has just a few counts. Its target is not known. TCRdb's table, derived via immunoSEQ multiplex PCR, lists solely in-frame clones and lacks some. The sample lists some 140,000 clones; over 75% were seen once. CDR1 and CDR2 from the germline V gene are SEHNR and FQNEAQ (reference sequence). The ends lost 2 bases at V and 3 bases at J; junction bases unmatched: 10. CDR3 length: 17 residues. This sample was taken from a study of T cell responses to AZD1222 COVID-19 vaccine. Study-level points and caveats: There were mostly white British donors and more females than males, and clonal diversity was possibly underestimated. Repertoire sampling was restricted to post-peak T cell response timepoints. Seropositivity was recorded at baseline in only a handful of AZD1222 recipients. Spike-specific TCR breadth and depth went up after people got two AZD1222 doses.

The chain employs TRBV7-9 and TRBJ2-7, with TRBD2 identical over 10 bases. Here the sequenced sample was peripheral blood, taken 28 days after the second dose of the MenACWY control vaccine. The clonotype originates from an adult who received the MenACWY meningococcal vaccine as a control. CDR3 sequence reads: CASSLKLSSGGSYEQYF. The CDR3 DNA reads as TGTGCCAGCAGCTTAAAGCTGTCTAGCGGGGGAAGCTACGAGCAGTACTTC.